The 2 T cell receptor beta chains reported below all come from one sample, sequenced in a study of T cells in Graves' hyperthyroidism and ophthalmopathy. TCR beta CDR3 regions were amplified from RNA. RT-PCR in the first round (using the HTBI primer set) targeted the TCR CDR3. MiXCR, applied by TCRdb to the multiplex PCR reads, yields one record per CDR3 protein. Among 89,000 or so distinct CDR3 sequences, around 37% were seen once, and the ten largest hold about a tenth. The sample taken for sequencing was peripheral blood or thyroid tissue (not recorded which). The receptors come from a woman aged 30 to 39 with Graves' hyperthyroidism.

This clonotype has just one count. CDR3: CASSRTGTGNTEAFF. In DNA form, the CDR3 reads TGCGCCAGCAGCAGGACCGGGACAGGGAACACTGAAGCTTTCTTT. The gene calls are TRBV5-1 and TRBJ1-1, with 8 bases fitting TRBD1. The CDR3 contains 15 residues. Trimming took 4 bases from V and 1 from J; bases not matched to a gene: 6. CDR1 SGHRS and CDR2 YFSETQ come from the germline V gene. Variable domain in full (rest from reference TRBV5-1 and TRBJ1-1): KAGVTQTPRYLIKTRGQQVTLSCSPISGHRSVSWYQQTPGQGLQFLFEYFSETQRNKGNFPGRFSGRQFSNSRSEMNVSTLELGDSALYLCASSRTGTGNTEAFFGQGTRLTVV.

This chain connects TRBV7-9 to TRBJ2-7; TRBD2 matches 7 bases. The V segment lost 1 base and the J segment 4 bases; nucleotides outside the gene matches: 4. Germline V gene sequence: CDR1 SEHNR, CDR2 FQNEAQ (reference sequence). The CDR3 extends over 14 amino acids. CDR3 nucleotide sequence: TGTGCCAGCAGCTTAGTCAGCGGGGATTACGAGCAGTACTTC. Its translation is CASSLVSGDYEQYF.